Listed below are T cell receptor beta chains from one sample, sequenced in a study of T cells in Graves' hyperthyroidism and ophthalmopathy. TCRdb passed the multiplex PCR reads through MiXCR, listing each CDR3 protein once. Among hundreds of thousands of distinct CDR3 sequences listed, about 15% were seen once. Sequencing was done on a sample of blood. The origin of the receptors is a woman aged 18 to 35 with Graves' hyperthyroidism. Both conserved end residues are part of each CDR3. The D gene is left open where the match is weak. The listing skips clone size in some rows; elsewhere it reads once, few, many or a size class.

v_gene	j_gene	d_gene	abundance	CDR3nt	CDR3aa
TRBV7-2	TRBJ2-7	TRBD2	many	TGTGCCAGCAGTCAATCGACTAGCGGAGCCTACGAGCAGTACTTC	CASSQSTSGAYEQYF
TRBV20-1	TRBJ1-4	TRBD1	many	TGCAGTGCTAGAGAGGGACAGGGTTGGTTGGTTAATGAAAAACTGTTTTTT	CSAREGQGWLVNEKLFF
TRBV6-2/TRBV6-3	TRBJ2-1	TRBD1	-	TGTGCCAGCAATCCGGGACAGGGGTCATATGGGCAGTTCTTC	CASNPGQGSYGQFF
TRBV9	TRBJ1-2	TRBD1	-	TGTGCCAGCGGGGGACAGGGTGGCTATGGCTACACCTTC	CASGGQGGYGYTF
TRBV6-5	TRBJ2-3	-	-	TGTGCCAGCAGTTACTCGCGAACTCTAAGCACAGGTACGCAGTATTTT	CASSYSRTLSTGTQYF
TRBV7-6	TRBJ2-5	-	many	TGTGCCAGCAGCCCCGGGCGAGAGATTCTAGGGCAAGAGACCCAGTACTTC	CASSPGREILGQETQYF
TRBV5-1	TRBJ2-1	-	many	TGCGCCAGCAGCTCTGCTCAGGACAATGAGCAGTTCTTC	CASSSAQDNEQFF
TRBV12-5	TRBJ2-1	-	many	TGTGCTAGTGGTGCGGACTTCTACAATGAGCAGTTCTTC	CASGADFYNEQFF
TRBV3-1	TRBJ2-1	-	many	TGTGCCAGCAGCCACGGTAGTGATGAGCAGTTCTTC	CASSHGSDEQFF
TRBV12-3/TRBV12-4	TRBJ1-2	TRBD1	many	TGTGCCAGCAGTATACTACAGGGGGGTTATGGCTACACCTTC	CASSILQGGYGYTF
TRBV19	TRBJ2-2	TRBD1	many	TGTGCCAGTAGCCGGACCGGGACAGGGAACACCGGGGAGCTGTTTTTT	CASSRTGTGNTGELFF
TRBV7-9	TRBJ2-3	TRBD1	many	TGTGCCAGCAGCTTAACGACAGGGGGCAATTCTCGGCAGTATTTT	CASSLTTGGNSRQYF
TRBV13	TRBJ2-4	-	many	TGTGCCAGCAGCTTAGTGACGGGAGAAGGCAAAAACATTCAGTACTTC	CASSLVTGEGKNIQYF
TRBV2	TRBJ2-3	-	many	TGTGCCAGCAGTGACCCCCGGATTAGGAGCTCTAGCACAGATACGCAGTATTTT	CASSDPRIRSSSTDTQYF
TRBV4-1	TRBJ1-3	-	-	TGCGCCAGCAGCCAAGATCGAGTAGCAGCGGGAAATACTGGAAACACCATATATTTT	CASSQDRVAAGNTGNTIYF
TRBV7-2	TRBJ2-7	-	many	TGTGCCAGCAGCTTAGCGGGTGGGGGGACCTCCTACGAGCAGTACTTC	CASSLAGGGTSYEQYF
TRBV2	TRBJ2-7	-	many	TGTGCCAGCACTGGGTACGAGCAGTACTTC	CASTGYEQYF
TRBV6-1	TRBJ1-3	-	-	TGTGCCAGCAGTGAAGAAGGTTTAATCATATATTTT	CASSEEGLIIYF
TRBV12-5	TRBJ2-2	-	many	TGTGCTAGTGGTTTGCCTCCAGGCCTTGGGGACACCGGGGAGCTGTTTTTT	CASGLPPGLGDTGELFF
TRBV30	TRBJ1-5	-	many	TGTGCCTGGAGTGTACAGGGAGGTCGCAATCAGCCCCAGCATTTT	CAWSVQGGRNQPQHF
TRBV4-1	TRBJ2-2	-	-	TGCGCCAGCAGCCAAGACAGGGTACACACCGGGGAGCTGTTTTTT	CASSQDRVHTGELFF
TRBV3-1	TRBJ2-5	TRBD2	many	TGTGCCAGCAGCCAAGATTCGGGTAGCGGGGAAGAGACCCAGTACTTC	CASSQDSGSGEETQYF
TRBV3-1	TRBJ2-5	TRBD2	many	TGTGCCAGCAGCGCCACCGGGACTAGCGGGAGGATGAACTTC	CASSATGTSGRMNF
TRBV20-1	TRBJ2-3	-	many	TGCAGTGCTCCCCCGGTGGTAGGCGCAGATACGCAGTATTTT	CSAPPVVGADTQYF
TRBV4-1	TRBJ2-7	TRBD2	many	TGCGCCAGCAGCCCGAGGACTAGCTACGAGCAGTACTTC	CASSPRTSYEQYF
TRBV10-3	TRBJ2-7	TRBD1	many	TGTGCCATCAGTGAGAGGGGGCGCATCTACGAGCAGTACTTC	CAISERGRIYEQYF
TRBV28	TRBJ2-5	-	many	TGTGCCAGCAGTCCCCGGGACTACCAAGAGACCCAGTACTTC	CASSPRDYQETQYF
TRBV6-1	TRBJ1-6	-	many	TGTGCCAGCAGTGAAGGGCAGGGGTTTGGTTCACCCCTCCACTTT	CASSEGQGFGSPLHF
TRBV29-1	TRBJ1-3	TRBD1	few	TGCAGCGTCGCTGGACAGGGGGACACCATATATTTT	CSVAGQGDTIYF
TRBV9	TRBJ2-7	TRBD1	-	TGTGCCAGCAGCTTCGCCCCAGACAGGGCGGGCGAGCAGTACTTC	CASSFAPDRAGEQYF
TRBV11-2	TRBJ1-2	TRBD1	many	TGTGCCAGCAGCCCTCAGGGGGGGTCCTATGGCTACACCTTC	CASSPQGGSYGYTF
TRBV7-8	TRBJ2-5	-	-	TGTGCCACCACCGGGGGGCCCCAAGAGACCCAGTACTTC	CATTGGPQETQYF
TRBV7-6	TRBJ1-5	TRBD1	many	TGTGCCAGCAGCACCGAACAGGGGGCGTCAGGGCAGCCCCAGCATTTT	CASSTEQGASGQPQHF
TRBV10-3	TRBJ1-3	-	few	TGTGCCATCAGCTCCGGACTTTATCCCTCTGGAAACACCATATATTTT	CAISSGLYPSGNTIYF
TRBV15	TRBJ2-1	-	-	TGTGCCACCAGCAGGACTAGGGTTTACAATGAGCAGTTCTTC	CATSRTRVYNEQFF
TRBV20-1	TRBJ1-2	-	many	TGCAGTGCTAGAGCTAGACAGGCTCGAGGCCCCGACGATTTCTATGGCTACACCTTC	CSARARQARGPDDFYGYTF
TRBV28	TRBJ2-1	TRBD2	once	TGTGCCAGCAGTTTAACTAGCGGGATCCACAATGAGCAGTTCTTC	CASSLTSGIHNEQFF
TRBV4-2	TRBJ2-3	-	-	TGTGCCAGCAGCCCCGGCTATGTTCTTCCTACGCAGTATTTT	CASSPGYVLPTQYF
TRBV5-1	TRBJ2-3	TRBD2	many	TGCGCCAGCAGCCACCTAGCGGGGGGGCCCGATACGCAGTATTTT	CASSHLAGGPDTQYF
TRBV12-5	TRBJ1-2	TRBD1	few	TGTGCTAGTGGTTTGGTAAGGGGACAGGGGGCAAGAGGCTACACCTTC	CASGLVRGQGARGYTF
TRBV27	TRBJ1-2	-	-	TGTGCCAGCAGTTTATTAACTGCCGGGGGGGCGTATGGCTACACCTTC	CASSLLTAGGAYGYTF
TRBV20-1	TRBJ2-5	-	many	TGCAGTGCTAGAGACCAAGAGGGCGGACGGCAGACCCAGTACTTC	CSARDQEGGRQTQYF
TRBV7-6	TRBJ2-2	-	few	TGTGCCAGCAGCTTAGTTGCATCCGGGGAGCTGTTTTTT	CASSLVASGELFF
TRBV20-1	TRBJ1-3	-	-	TGCAGTGCTAGAGCGATGGGGGGCCCCTCTGGAAACACCATATATTTT	CSARAMGGPSGNTIYF
TRBV27	TRBJ1-6	TRBD1	many	TGTGCCAGCAGTTTACACAGGGGAGGGGATTCACCCCTCCACTTT	CASSLHRGGDSPLHF
TRBV30	TRBJ2-3	TRBD2	few	TGTGCCTGGAGTAGTACTAGCGGGGGGACAGATACGCAGTATTTT	CAWSSTSGGTDTQYF
TRBV20-1	TRBJ2-7	TRBD1	many	TGCAGTGCCCTAGATGCTAGCAGGGGGTTTTACGAGCAGTACTTC	CSALDASRGFYEQYF
TRBV5-1	TRBJ1-1	-	many	TGCGCCAGCAGCTCGCAGCCCTCGAACACTGAAGCTTTCTTT	CASSSQPSNTEAFF
TRBV14	TRBJ2-7	-	many	TGTGCCAGCAGCCTCCCCTTCGGCGAGCAGTACTTC	CASSLPFGEQYF
TRBV30	TRBJ2-7	TRBD1	many	TGTGCCGGGGACAGGGGCCCCTACGAGCAGTACTTC	CAGDRGPYEQYF